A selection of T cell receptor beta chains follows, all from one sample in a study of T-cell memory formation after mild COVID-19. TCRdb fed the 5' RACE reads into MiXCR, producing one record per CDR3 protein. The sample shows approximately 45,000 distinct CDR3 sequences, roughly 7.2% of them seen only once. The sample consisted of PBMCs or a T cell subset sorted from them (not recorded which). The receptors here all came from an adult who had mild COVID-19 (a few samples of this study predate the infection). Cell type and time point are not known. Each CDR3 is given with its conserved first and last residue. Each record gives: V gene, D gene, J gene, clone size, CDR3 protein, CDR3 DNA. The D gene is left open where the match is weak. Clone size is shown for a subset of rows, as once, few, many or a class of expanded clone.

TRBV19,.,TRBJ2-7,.,CASNRGYEQYF,TGTGCCAGTAATCGGGGCTACGAGCAGTACTTC
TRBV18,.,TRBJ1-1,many,CASSPGVNTEAFF,TGTGCCAGCTCACCGGGGGTGAACACTGAAGCTTTCTTT
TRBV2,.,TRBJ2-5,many,CASSQGGYGETQYF,TGTGCCAGCAGCCAGGGGGGGTATGGGGAGACCCAGTACTTC
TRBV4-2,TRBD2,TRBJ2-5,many,CASSQMGLASLEETQYF,TGTGCCAGCAGCCAAATGGGACTAGCGAGCCTCGAAGAGACCCAGTACTTC
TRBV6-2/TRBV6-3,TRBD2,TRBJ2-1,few,CASSPGGLAGNNEQFF,TGTGCCAGCAGCCCAGGCGGACTAGCGGGAAACAATGAGCAGTTCTTC
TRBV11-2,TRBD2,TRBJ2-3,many,CASSQLAGGGSTDTQYF,TGTGCCAGCAGCCAACTAGCGGGAGGAGGGTCGACAGATACGCAGTATTTT
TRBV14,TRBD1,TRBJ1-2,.,CASSRDRDYGYTF,TGTGCCAGCAGCCGGGACAGGGACTATGGCTACACCTTC
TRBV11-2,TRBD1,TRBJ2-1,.,CASSPGGTGPIGQFF,TGTGCCAGCAGCCCAGGGGGGACAGGGCCGATCGGACAGTTCTTC
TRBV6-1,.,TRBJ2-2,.,CASRGLEGRTGELFF,TGTGCCAGCAGGGGCCTGGAGGGTCGCACCGGGGAGCTGTTTTTT
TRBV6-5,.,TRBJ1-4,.,CASRSMSSWGRGNEKLFF,TGTGCCAGCAGATCGATGTCTTCTTGGGGGCGAGGGAATGAAAAACTGTTTTTT
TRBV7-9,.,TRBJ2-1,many,CASSFRWESNEQFF,TGTGCCAGCAGCTTTAGATGGGAGTCCAATGAGCAGTTCTTC
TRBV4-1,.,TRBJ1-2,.,CASSQVPGDYYGYTF,TGCGCCAGCAGCCAAGTTCCAGGGGACTACTATGGCTACACCTTC
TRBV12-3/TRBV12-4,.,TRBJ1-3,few,CASSIRNTIYF,TGTGCCAGCAGCATCCGAAACACCATATATTTT
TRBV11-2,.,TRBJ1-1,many,CASSPDGGRGYTEAFF,TGTGCCAGCAGCCCCGACGGGGGGCGCGGGTACACTGAAGCTTTCTTT
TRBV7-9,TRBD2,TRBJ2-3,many,CASSSGLAGAGDTQYF,TGTGCCAGCAGCTCGGGACTAGCGGGAGCGGGAGATACGCAGTATTTT
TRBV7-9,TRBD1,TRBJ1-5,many,CASSLAWTGGVSNQPQHF,TGTGCCAGCAGCCTAGCGTGGACAGGAGGTGTTAGCAATCAGCCCCAGCATTTT
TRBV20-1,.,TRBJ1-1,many,CSAYPGVDHTEAFF,TGCAGTGCCTATCCCGGGGTCGATCACACTGAAGCTTTCTTT
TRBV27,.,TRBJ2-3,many,CASRVSQVFLDTQYF,TGTGCCAGTAGAGTATCACAGGTGTTCCTGGATACGCAGTATTTT
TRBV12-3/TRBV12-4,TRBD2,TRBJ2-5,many,CASSFPLAGAYQETQYF,TGTGCCAGCAGTTTTCCCCTAGCGGGGGCCTACCAAGAGACCCAGTACTTC
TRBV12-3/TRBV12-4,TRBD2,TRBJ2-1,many,CASSLAGTSGSVSEQFF,TGTGCCAGCAGTTTGGCAGGGACTAGCGGGAGTGTAAGTGAGCAGTTCTTC